The rows below give T cell receptor beta chains drawn from one sample of a study of blood T cells in healthy people across ages. TCRdb used MiXCR to reprocess the 5' RACE reads, holding one entry per CDR3 protein. Of some 930,000 distinct CDR3 sequences in the sample, around 29% were seen once. These data were also filed under a second study, of T cells of mothers and their children.

Sequencing input: blood. The receptors shown here come from a woman in her thirties or forties in good health. The CDR3 runs from the conserved cysteine through the conserved F or W. A D gene is named only where the DNA matches it firmly. The listing skips clone size in some rows; elsewhere it reads once, few, many or a size class.

- | TRBJ2-1 | - | TRBV6-5 | TGTGCCAGCAGTTATGGGTCCCCCACTATGAATGAGCAGTTCTTC | CASSYGSPTMNEQFF
once | TRBJ1-2 | - | TRBV5-6 | TGTGCCGGCAGCTTGGTCCCGGAGCCCTATGGCTACACCTTC | CAGSLVPEPYGYTF
many | TRBJ2-4 | - | TRBV24-1 | TGTGCCACCAGTGAGGGGAGTGGAGGACGCAAAAACATTCAGTACTTC | CATSEGSGGRKNIQYF
- | TRBJ1-1 | - | TRBV29-1 | TGCAGCGCATCCATAGACACTGAAGCTTTCTTT | CSASIDTEAFF
few | TRBJ1-1 | - | TRBV5-1 | TGCGCCAGCAATTTAGGGCCAGGGGAGGCTGAAGCTTTCTTT | CASNLGPGEAEAFF
many | TRBJ2-7 | TRBD1 | TRBV7-2 | TGTGCCAGCAGCAACCGGGACAGAATTTCCTACGAGCAGTACTTC | CASSNRDRISYEQYF
- | TRBJ2-7 | - | TRBV4-1 | TGCGCCAGCAGCCAAGCGTACACCAGGGATCACGAGCAGTACTTC | CASSQAYTRDHEQYF
many | TRBJ1-2 | - | TRBV6-5 | TGTGCCAGCAGTTTCTCGACAGTTCAGGGCTACACCTTC | CASSFSTVQGYTF
once | TRBJ2-1 | TRBD1 | TRBV10-3 | TGTGCCATCAGCGATGGACAGGGACGGGATGAGCAGTTCTTC | CAISDGQGRDEQFF
few | TRBJ1-5 | - | TRBV15 | TGTGCCACCAGCAACCGGGACATCAAAGGAGGTCAGCCCCAGCATTTT | CATSNRDIKGGQPQHF
- | TRBJ2-3 | - | TRBV7-9 | TGTGCCAGCGATGGGGGAGATACGCAGTATTTT | CASDGGDTQYF
- | TRBJ2-7 | - | TRBV6-6 | TGTGCCGCAACAGGGTACAATGAGCAGTACTTC | CAATGYNEQYF
- | TRBJ2-7 | - | TRBV4-1 | TGCGCCAGCAGCCAAAATGTCCTTGACAGAAACTACGAGCAGTACTTC | CASSQNVLDRNYEQYF
many | TRBJ2-5 | - | TRBV5-1 | TGCGCCAGCAGCTTGGTTGCCAGCCAAGAAGAGACCCAGTACTTC | CASSLVASQEETQYF
- | TRBJ1-2 | TRBD1 | TRBV7-2 | TGTGCCAGCAGCCTTACCGGGACAGGGAATTTGAAGGGCTACACCTTC | CASSLTGTGNLKGYTF
- | TRBJ1-1 | - | TRBV12-3/TRBV12-4 | TGTGCCAGCAGTCTCGGGCCCTCGGGCACTGAAGCTTTCTTT | CASSLGPSGTEAFF
- | TRBJ1-2 | - | TRBV7-9 | TGTGCCAGCAGCTCCCCGGCCAATGGCTACACCTTC | CASSSPANGYTF
once | TRBJ2-1 | TRBD2 | TRBV5-1 | TGCGCCAGCAGCTTGGTGGAGCGGGGGGGTAATGAGCGGTTCTTC | CASSLVERGGNERFF
- | TRBJ2-5 | TRBD2 | TRBV14 | TGTGCCAGCAGCCCATTATCGGGAGCGGGGGGCACTCAAGAGACCCAGTACTTC | CASSPLSGAGGTQETQYF
many | TRBJ1-2 | - | TRBV12-3/TRBV12-4 | TGTGCCAGCACCTCGTCTGGGGGGGGATCTACTTATGGCTACACCTTC | CASTSSGGGSTYGYTF
many | TRBJ2-7 | TRBD1 | TRBV6-5 | TGTGCCAGCAGTTACAACCCGGGACAGGGGATGACGTACGAGCAGTACTTC | CASSYNPGQGMTYEQYF
- | TRBJ2-1 | - | TRBV5-6 | TGTGCCAGCAGCTTGTTGGTCTCCACCAAAGGGGATGAGCAGTTCTTC | CASSLLVSTKGDEQFF
- | TRBJ1-5 | TRBD1 | TRBV4-3 | TGCGCCAGCAGCCAAGGGGACAGGGGCTTCTACGAGCAGCCCCAGCATTTT | CASSQGDRGFYEQPQHF
few | TRBJ1-2 | - | TRBV2 | TGTGCCAGCAGTGAAGCGGTGGCAGGGAAAGGCTACACCTTC | CASSEAVAGKGYTF
- | TRBJ2-3 | - | TRBV12-3/TRBV12-4 | TGTGCCAGCAGTCGGACAAGCAGAGCAGATACGCAGTATTTT | CASSRTSRADTQYF
few | TRBJ1-4 | - | TRBV5-1 | TGCGCCAGCAGCCCCGGGGACATTACTAATGAAAAACTGTTTTTT | CASSPGDITNEKLFF
- | TRBJ1-6 | - | TRBV7-2 | TGTGCCAGCAGTGGCTCCGGATCCTATAATTCACCCCTCCACTTT | CASSGSGSYNSPLHF
- | TRBJ1-2 | - | TRBV7-2 | TGTGCCAGCAGCTGGGGAACAGTCCTCAACAACTATGGCTACACCTTC | CASSWGTVLNNYGYTF
many | TRBJ2-1 | - | TRBV7-2 | TGTGCCAGCAGCTTGCAGGCGAATGAGCAGTTCTTC | CASSLQANEQFF
once | TRBJ2-1 | - | TRBV7-2 | TGTGCCAGCAGCCCTCGGACAGCCTACAATGAGCAGTTCTTC | CASSPRTAYNEQFF
- | TRBJ1-6 | TRBD1 | TRBV28 | TGTGCCAGCAGTTCCGACAGGGGTTATGATTCACCCCTCCACTTT | CASSSDRGYDSPLHF
- | TRBJ1-1 | - | TRBV2 | TGTGCCAGCTTGGCTCCCCCGAACACTGAAGCTTTCTTT | CASLAPPNTEAFF
- | TRBJ1-2 | TRBD1 | TRBV7-9 | TGTGCCATCAGCTCAGAACAGGGGGACTATGGCTACACCTTC | CAISSEQGDYGYTF
once | TRBJ2-3 | - | TRBV20-1 | TGCAGTGCTAGGCCGGGACTCCAGGCAGATACGCAGTATTTT | CSARPGLQADTQYF
few | TRBJ1-2 | - | TRBV14 | TGTGCCAGCAGCCAAGGACCCGCTGGCTACACCTTC | CASSQGPAGYTF
- | TRBJ2-3 | TRBD2 | TRBV28 | TGTGCCAGCAGTCCCTCCGGCCCGAGGACTAGAAGGGATACGCAGTATTTT | CASSPSGPRTRRDTQYF
- | TRBJ1-6 | TRBD1 | TRBV12-3/TRBV12-4 | TGTGCCAGCAGTTTGGGCAGGGGGCATTCACCCCTCCACTTT | CASSLGRGHSPLHF
many | TRBJ1-1 | - | TRBV6-4 | TGTGCCAGCAGTGACAGGGCTAACACTGAAGCTTTCTTT | CASSDRANTEAFF
few | TRBJ1-5 | - | TRBV10-3 | TGTGCCATCAGTGAAAAACGGCTGGAGCCCCAGCATTTT | CAISEKRLEPQHF
- | TRBJ2-3 | TRBD1 | TRBV12-3/TRBV12-4 | TGTGCCAGCAGCAAAGGGACAGCCACAGATACGCAGTATTTT | CASSKGTATDTQYF
- | TRBJ2-2 | - | TRBV7-8 | TGTGCCAGCAGCCGAAGGGGCACCGGGGAGCTGTTTTTT | CASSRRGTGELFF
- | TRBJ1-2 | TRBD1 | TRBV5-1 | TGCGCCAGCAGCTTGGATTCGGCAGGGGGCAACTATGGCTACACCTTC | CASSLDSAGGNYGYTF
- | TRBJ1-5 | - | TRBV4-1 | TGCGCCAGCAGCCAAGAGGCGACGGGTAGCAATCAGCCCCAGCATTTT | CASSQEATGSNQPQHF
many | TRBJ2-1 | - | TRBV20-1 | TGCAGTGCTAGAGAAGAGGTGGCAGGGCGAAATGAGCAGTTCTTC | CSAREEVAGRNEQFF
- | TRBJ1-1 | TRBD1 | TRBV29-1 | TGCAGCGCTATGGGGAACAGGGGGTCAGGTGAAGCTTTCTTT | CSAMGNRGSGEAFF
- | TRBJ1-5 | - | TRBV7-9 | TGTGCCAGCAGCGACAGTGATAGGGGCAATCAGCCCCAGCATTTT | CASSDSDRGNQPQHF
many | TRBJ2-6 | - | TRBV10-3 | TGTGCCATCAGTGAACAGACTGGGGCCAACGTCCTGACTTTC | CAISEQTGANVLTF